The 31 T cell receptor beta chains presented below share a single source sample, sequenced in a study of blood T cell repertoires in COVID-19. The method was immunoSEQ multiplex PCR; TCRdb's version includes in-frame clones alone and lacks a portion of them. Among about 83,000 clones, roughly nine tenths were seen once, and the ten largest hold approximately 15%. The specimen was peripheral blood. These receptors were collected from a woman aged 80 or over with active or convalescent COVID-19.

DNA for the CDR3: TGTGCCAGCAGCTTACGGCAGGGATACAATGAGCAGTTCTTC. This sequence encodes CASSLRQGYNEQFF. This chain connects TRBV7-3 to TRBJ2-1; weak D call: TRBD1 (5 bases). Germline V gene sequence: CDR1 SGHTA, CDR2 FQGTGA. The ends were cut back, 2 bases at V and 4 bases at J, with 9 bases in the middle. This CDR3 spans 14 amino acids.

The CDR3 DNA sequence: TGTGCCAGCAGCTATTATGGACAGGGGGCCAAAAACATTCAGTACTTC. Translated, it gives CASSYYGQGAKNIQYF. The J gene is TRBJ2-4, the V gene TRBV27; 9 bases match TRBD1. Germline lookup yields CDR1 MNHEY and CDR2 SMNVEV (reference sequence). V lost 6 bases, J lost 1 base, and 7 bases stayed unmatched. This CDR3 contains 16 residues.

V and J are TRBV18 and TRBJ1-1; D is possibly TRBD1 (5 bases). Trimming removed 3 bases from V and 7 bases from J, with 18 bases in between. CDR3 length: 15 residues. Germline CDR1 and CDR2: KGHSH and LQKENI. CDR3 region: CASSPGGTPSSEAFF. Here the CDR3 DNA reads TGTGCCAGCTCACCGGGGGGGACCCCGTCGAGTGAAGCTTTCTTT.

The V and J genes are TRBV5-4 and TRBJ2-3; 9 bases match TRBD2. The CDR3 covers 15 residues. V lost 4 bases, J lost 4 bases, and 7 bases stayed unmatched. Germline V gene lookup returns CDR1 SGHNT and CDR2 YYREEE (reference sequence). CDR3 residues: CASSPGLASADTQYF. CDR3 nucleotides: TGTGCCAGCAGCCCGGGACTAGCTAGCGCAGATACGCAGTATTTT.

The J gene is TRBJ1-4, the V gene TRBV30, with 8 bases lining up with TRBD1. The CDR3 runs 13 residues. The germline V gene has CDR1 GTSNPN and CDR2 SVGIG (reference sequence). V gave up 8 bases and J gave up 5 bases; unmatched junction bases: 7. The CDR3 sequence: CARRGTGNEKLFF. In nucleotides, the CDR3 is TGTGCCCGTCGGGGGACAGGCAATGAAAAACTGTTTTTT.

The rearrangement links TRBV14 to TRBJ1-2, with TRBD1 as a possible D gene (6 bases). V was clipped by 6 bases and J by 4 bases, with 12 bases between them. Per the germline V gene, CDR1 is SGHDN and CDR2 is FVKESK. The CDR3 contains 13 residues. The CDR3 spells CASREGRGYGYTF. In DNA form, the CDR3 reads TGTGCCAGCAGGGAAGGCAGGGGCTATGGCTACACCTTC.

The sample holds one count of this clone. The chain links TRBV7-9 to TRBJ1-4, with D unclear. The germline gives CDR1 SEHNR, CDR2 FQNEAQ (reference sequence). The CDR3 runs 16 residues. V shed 2 bases and J shed 8 bases, with 18 bases lying between them. The CDR3 protein is CASSLSVSQPQEKLFF. DNA for the CDR3: TGTGCCAGCAGCTTAAGCGTCTCGCAGCCGCAAGAAAAACTGTTTTTT.

The chain couples TRBV9 to TRBJ1-6, with TRBD1 as a possible D gene (5 bases). Germline CDR1 reads SGDLS; CDR2 reads YYNGEE. The CDR3 is 16 residues long. With 3 bases removed from V and 3 bases from J, the gap between germline ends came to 13 bases. The CDR3 sequence is CASSASKRGYNSPLHF. The DNA for the CDR3 is TGTGCCAGCAGCGCCTCTAAAAGGGGCTATAATTCACCCCTCCACTTT.

This clone was picked up one time. V is TRBV27 and J is TRBJ1-2; 8 positions match TRBD1. The length of the CDR3 is 15 residues. Germline lookup yields CDR1 MNHEY and CDR2 SMNVEV (reference sequence). Losses at the gene ends were 2 bases for V and 3 bases for J; bases not matched to a gene: 5. In DNA, the CDR3 is TGTGCCAGCAGTTTAATAGGACAGGGATACTATGGCTACACCTTC. This gives the protein CASSLIGQGYYGYTF.

The chain is built from TRBV18 and TRBJ2-3; possibly TRBD2 for D (6 bases). Germline CDR1 reads KGHSH; CDR2 reads LQKENI. Trimming took 7 bases from V and 1 from J, leaving 21 bases between them. CDR3 length: 17 residues. The CDR3 nucleotides are TGTGCCAGCTTCAAGTCGGGAGCCGTGGTAGGCACAGATACGCAGTATTTT. This encodes CASFKSGAVVGTDTQYF.

The chain recombines TRBV12-3 or TRBV12-4 with TRBJ1-3, with no clear D. V was trimmed by 6 bases and J by 7 bases, leaving 13 bases between them. The CDR3 runs 13 residues. The CDR3: CASRVLEGNTIYF. The CDR3, as DNA: TGTGCCAGCAGGGTTTTGGAGGGCAACACCATATATTTT.

The chain has TRBV7-9 and TRBJ1-2; the D is unclear. CDR1 and CDR2 (germline): SEHNR, FQNEAQ (reference sequence). V lost 8 bases to trimming and J lost 4 bases, with 20 bases between them. The CDR3 loop spans 15 amino acids. The CDR3 DNA follows: TGTGCCAGCGCCTCTCCTTCGAGGGTTGGCTATGGCTACACCTTC. Translation: CASASPSRVGYGYTF.

V usage is TRBV27 and J usage is TRBJ1-1; D unresolved. The germline CDR1 and CDR2 sequences are MNHEY and SMNVEV (reference sequence). There are 13 residues in the CDR3. Between the trimmed V and J ends, which lost 2 bases and 0 bases, there was a span of 4 bases. In DNA, the CDR3 is TGTGCCAGCAGTTTACAGATGAACACTGAAGCTTTCTTT. This sequence encodes CASSLQMNTEAFF.

CDR3 loop: CATSDSRQGAGNQPQHF. DNA for the CDR3: TGTGCCACCAGTGACTCCCGACAGGGAGCTGGCAATCAGCCCCAGCATTTT. The V and J genes are TRBV24-1 and TRBJ1-5, with 7 positions matching TRBD1. CDR3 length: 17 amino acids. Germline lookup yields CDR1 KGHDR and CDR2 SFDVKD. Trimming cost V 4 bases and J 2 bases; bases outside gene matches: 10.

The table lists this clone with a few counts. The chain is built from TRBV4-1 and TRBJ2-3; 11 bases match TRBD2. Trimming at V came to 1 base and at J to 7 bases, leaving 7 bases not matched to a gene. This CDR3 comprises 16 residues. Germline V gene data show CDR1 as MGHRA and CDR2 as YSYEKL. CDR3 sequence reads: CASSQAASGGKNTQYF. The CDR3 nucleotides are TGCGCCAGCAGCCAAGCAGCTAGCGGGGGGAAAAATACGCAGTATTTT.

The chain employs TRBV28 and TRBJ2-7; 12 bases line up with TRBD1. CDR1 and CDR2 (germline): MDHEN, SYDVKM. V gave up 6 bases and J gave up 4 bases; unmatched junction bases: 7. The CDR3 runs to 15 residues. CDR3 sequence: CASRPEGQGAYEQYF. The DNA of the CDR3 is TGTGCCAGCAGGCCAGAGGGACAGGGGGCTTACGAGCAGTACTTC. Full variable domain (outside the CDR3, taken from reference TRBV28 and TRBJ2-7): DVKVTQSSRYLVKRTGEKVFLECVQDMDHENMFWYRQDPGLGLRLIYFSYDVKMKEKGDIPEGYSVSREKKERFSLILESASTNQTSMYLCASRPEGQGAYEQYFGPGTRLTVT.

The V gene is TRBV5-5, the J gene TRBJ1-5, with D possibly being TRBD1 (5 bases). The germline CDR1 and CDR2 sequences are SGHKS and YYEKEE (reference sequence). V was shortened by 2 bases and J by 6 bases, with 18 bases between the two germline ends. The CDR3 consists of 16 residues. The CDR3: CASSFSSGQGAQPQHF. In DNA form, the CDR3 reads TGTGCCAGCAGCTTCTCGTCCGGCCAGGGCGCTCAGCCCCAGCATTTT.

V is TRBV11-3 and J is TRBJ2-7, with D hard to call. V was clipped by 1 base and J by 4 bases, with 14 bases between them. Germline V lookup: CDR1 SGHNT, CDR2 YENEEA. The CDR3 runs to 15 residues. The CDR3 DNA follows: TGTGCCAGCAGCTTAGGATGGGCGCAAGATTACGAGCAGTACTTC. Amino acids: CASSLGWAQDYEQYF.

This chain links TRBV5-8 with TRBJ2-7, with a weak D call TRBD1 (6 bases). Germline CDR1 SGHTS, CDR2 YDEGEE. V was trimmed by 4 bases and J by 2 bases, leaving 13 bases between them. The CDR3 has 14 amino acids. In DNA form, the CDR3 reads TGTGCCAGCAGCCGATTACAGGGCACCTACGAGCAGTACTTC. This encodes CASSRLQGTYEQYF.

V usage is TRBV10-3 and J usage is TRBJ2-2; possible D gene TRBD2, 6 bases. CDR3 length: 14 residues. The V end lost 0 bases, the J end lost 7 bases, and 9 bases lay between the germline ends. Germline loops: CDR1 ENHRY, CDR2 SYGVKD. CDR3 region: CAISESREIGELFF. The CDR3 nucleotides are TGTGCCATCAGTGAGTCGCGGGAAATCGGGGAGCTGTTTTTT.

The rearrangement links TRBV7-9 to TRBJ2-2; D ambiguous. Trimming stripped 8 bases from V and 0 bases from J, with 13 bases between. Germline values: CDR1 SEHNR, CDR2 FQNEAQ (reference sequence). The CDR3 spans 15 residues. The CDR3: CASFRDASNTGELFF. The DNA for the CDR3 is TGTGCCAGCTTCCGAGATGCCTCGAACACCGGGGAGCTGTTTTTT.

This clone was observed a few times. The V gene is TRBV5-8, the J gene TRBJ2-2, with a tentative D call TRBD1 (5 bases). This CDR3 has 15 residues. Trimming removed 2 bases at V and 0 bases at J, with 8 bases between. CDR1 and CDR2 from the germline V gene are SGHTS and YDEGEE. CDR3 region: CASSFLRANTGELFF. As DNA, the CDR3 is TGTGCCAGCAGCTTTCTCAGGGCGAACACCGGGGAGCTGTTTTTT. Complete variable domain (other parts from reference TRBV5-8 and TRBJ2-2): EAGVTQSPTHLIKTRGQQATLRCSPISGHTSVYWYQQALGLGLQFLLWYDEGEERNRGNFPPRFSGRQFPNYSSELNVNALELEDSALYLCASSFLRANTGELFFGEGSRLTVL.

The V and J genes are TRBV30 and TRBJ1-1, with 10 nucleotides matching TRBD1. The germline V gene encodes CDR1 GTSNPN and CDR2 SVGIG (reference sequence). J lost 1 base, V lost 4 bases, and 15 bases had no gene match. This CDR3 has 18 amino acids. The CDR3 DNA is TGTGCCTGGACCAACGCCGGGACAGGGGTTAGTTGGAACACTGAAGCTTTCTTT. It translates to CAWTNAGTGVSWNTEAFF.

The chain couples TRBV19 to TRBJ1-4; D unresolved. This CDR3 has 15 amino acids. V lost 4 bases to trimming and J lost 3 bases, with 12 bases between them. From germline, CDR1 is LNHDA and CDR2 SQIVND (reference sequence). CDR3 residues: CASSNLGGANEKLFF. The CDR3 coding sequence is TGTGCCAGTAGTAACCTTGGTGGAGCTAATGAAAAACTGTTTTTT.

V is TRBV9 and J is TRBJ2-3; 8 positions match TRBD2. This CDR3 comprises 16 residues. Germline trimming cut 0 bases from V and 3 bases from J; bases unmatched to any gene: 6. CDR1 and CDR2 (germline): SGDLS, YYNGEE. The CDR3 sequence is CASSVAGGQLTDTQYF. As DNA, the CDR3 is TGTGCCAGCAGCGTAGCGGGGGGGCAATTAACAGATACGCAGTATTTT.

V gene TRBV28 combines with J gene TRBJ1-5, with 10 nucleotides matching TRBD1. V lost 5 bases, J lost 4 bases, and 5 bases stayed unmatched. The CDR3 consists of 15 residues. Per germline, CDR1 MDHEN and CDR2 SYDVKM. The CDR3 loop is CASSMGQGRNQPQHF. The CDR3 DNA reads as TGTGCCAGCAGTATGGGACAGGGGCGAAATCAGCCCCAGCATTTT.

The gene calls are TRBV18 and TRBJ1-1; D unclear. The germline V and J ends were trimmed by 1 base and 2 bases, with 8 bases remaining between them. Germline CDR1 reads KGHSH; CDR2 reads LQKENI. The CDR3 contains 14 residues. CDR3 sequence reads: CASSPLGVNTEAFF. CDR3 DNA: TGTGCCAGCTCACCACTCGGGGTAAACACTGAAGCTTTCTTT.

This clone showed up just once. The chain joins TRBV18 to TRBJ2-1; no firm D call. V dropped 3 bases and J dropped 4 bases, with 7 bases sitting between them. The CDR3 totals 13 residues. Germline-derived CDR1 and CDR2 are KGHSH and LQKENI. CDR3 DNA: TGTGCCAGCTCACCGCCCGGTTACAATGAGCAGTTCTTC. Amino acids: CASSPPGYNEQFF.

This clone appeared once. This chain links TRBV5-5 with TRBJ1-1; D possibly corresponds to TRBD1 (5 bases). The CDR3 loop spans 12 amino acids. Germline CDR1 is SGHKS and CDR2 is YYEKEE (reference sequence). Trimming pared 0 bases from V and 6 bases from J, leaving 6 bases between. CDR3 sequence (DNA): TGTGCCAGCAGCTTGGAGGGGCCTGAAGCTTTCTTT. It yields the protein CASSLEGPEAFF.

V is TRBV19 and J is TRBJ2-7, with D uncertain. The CDR3 is made up of 13 amino acids. Per the germline V gene, CDR1 is LNHDA and CDR2 is SQIVND (reference sequence). Trimming removed 5 bases from V and 3 bases from J, with 11 bases in between. The CDR3 DNA reads TGTGCCAGTAGTCCGGGTCCCCTCTACGAGCAGTACTTC. Translation: CASSPGPLYEQYF.

V and J are TRBV6-2 or TRBV6-3 and TRBJ2-7; 7 nucleotides agree with TRBD1. This CDR3 has 14 amino acids. With 5 bases clipped from V and 2 bases from J, the junction kept 6 bases outside the gene matches. Germline V gene sequence: CDR1 MNHEY, CDR2 SVGEGT. The CDR3 sequence: CASSIRQGAYEQYF. The CDR3 DNA sequence: TGTGCCAGCAGTATCCGACAGGGTGCCTACGAGCAGTACTTC.